This T cell receptor beta chain was found in a study of shared T cell receptors in the human thymus. The assay was immunoSEQ multiplex PCR, and TCRdb's table has in-frame clones only and misses some. The table lists 720,000 or so clones, 70% to 90% of them singletons, with over 0.008% in the top ten. V was pared by 1 base and J by 6 bases, with 17 bases of the junction left unmatched. From germline, CDR1 is GTSNPN and CDR2 SVGIG (reference sequence). This CDR3 contains 17 residues. These records were also assigned to another study, of human thymus T cells.

The V call is TRBV30, the J call TRBJ2-7; 8 bases are shared with TRBD2. Sequenced input: thymocytes. The TCR sequence derives from a girl under three years old with a congenital heart defect. CDR3 sequence (DNA): TGTGCCTGGAGTGGCCGTGATTCGAATAGCGGGGCCTCCGAGCAGTACTTC. Translated: CAWSGRDSNSGASEQYF. The full variable domain, with the rest looked up from reference TRBV30 and TRBJ2-7, is SQTIHQWPATLVQPVGSPLSLECTVEGTSNPNLYWYRQAAGRGLQLLFYSVGIGQISSEVPQNLSASRPQDRQFILSSKKLLLSDSGFYLCAWSGRDSNSGASEQYFGPGTRLTVT.